What follows describes a single T cell receptor beta chain. The sample is drawn from a study of blood T cell repertoires in COVID-19. Participants spanned ages about 18 to 90 years and resided in roughly 26 US areas. Participant-reported clinical history was the basis for cohort assignment. A COVID-19 case was met by exposed participants within 2 weeks before study entry. Trimming shortened V by 0 bases and J by 5 bases, and 16 bases separated the two germline ends. CDR1 is MNHEY and CDR2 is SVGAGI in the germline V gene. This CDR3 contains 16 residues. Per the authors' pipeline: Reference gene primers were amplified, and this amplification served to estimate nucleated cell counts. Measured with immunoSEQ multiplex PCR; TCRdb has only the in-frame clones, and not every one. V and J calls and clone size follow that table, whereas D and trimming were derived from the DNA. The sample contains 150,000 to 200,000 clones, about four fifths of which appear only once.

The sequence derives from a woman aged 30 to 39 who had been exposed to COVID-19. The sequenced sample was PBMCs or T cells enriched from blood (not recorded which). The chain uses TRBV6-5 and TRBJ1-1; D gene unclear. The CDR3 is CASSYSRGRVGTEAFF. The CDR3 DNA reads TGTGCCAGCAGTTACTCGAGAGGGCGAGTGGGGACTGAAGCTTTCTTT.